The sample holds one count of the clone carrying this T cell receptor beta chain. Its antigen is unknown. Selected positively for CCR7 and CD45RO-negative, naive CD8 cells excluded terminally differentiated effector memory CD45RA+ cells. This record belongs to a study of shared clonotypes between healthy human individuals. Whole-study findings and limits: Naive CD4 clonotypes were shared across several donors at roughly 5.3%.

Deep-level assay runs were performed. Generated by immunoSEQ multiplex PCR, the TCRdb table keeps only in-frame clones and is missing some. The data show some 2,000,000 clones, with 85% to 95% seen just once and around 1.1% held by the top ten. V lost 6 bases and J lost 0, with 12 bases in between. Looked up from germline, CDR1 is SGDLS and CDR2 is YYNGEE. The CDR3 has 15 residues. The genes are TRBV9 and TRBJ2-2, with D unresolved. The receptor's source is a man between 18 and 29 years old in good health. Sequencing was performed on naive CD8+ T cells sorted from blood. This CDR3 is CASNPLGANTGELFF. In DNA form, the CDR3 reads TGTGCCAGCAACCCCCTTGGGGCGAACACCGGGGAGCTGTTTTTT.